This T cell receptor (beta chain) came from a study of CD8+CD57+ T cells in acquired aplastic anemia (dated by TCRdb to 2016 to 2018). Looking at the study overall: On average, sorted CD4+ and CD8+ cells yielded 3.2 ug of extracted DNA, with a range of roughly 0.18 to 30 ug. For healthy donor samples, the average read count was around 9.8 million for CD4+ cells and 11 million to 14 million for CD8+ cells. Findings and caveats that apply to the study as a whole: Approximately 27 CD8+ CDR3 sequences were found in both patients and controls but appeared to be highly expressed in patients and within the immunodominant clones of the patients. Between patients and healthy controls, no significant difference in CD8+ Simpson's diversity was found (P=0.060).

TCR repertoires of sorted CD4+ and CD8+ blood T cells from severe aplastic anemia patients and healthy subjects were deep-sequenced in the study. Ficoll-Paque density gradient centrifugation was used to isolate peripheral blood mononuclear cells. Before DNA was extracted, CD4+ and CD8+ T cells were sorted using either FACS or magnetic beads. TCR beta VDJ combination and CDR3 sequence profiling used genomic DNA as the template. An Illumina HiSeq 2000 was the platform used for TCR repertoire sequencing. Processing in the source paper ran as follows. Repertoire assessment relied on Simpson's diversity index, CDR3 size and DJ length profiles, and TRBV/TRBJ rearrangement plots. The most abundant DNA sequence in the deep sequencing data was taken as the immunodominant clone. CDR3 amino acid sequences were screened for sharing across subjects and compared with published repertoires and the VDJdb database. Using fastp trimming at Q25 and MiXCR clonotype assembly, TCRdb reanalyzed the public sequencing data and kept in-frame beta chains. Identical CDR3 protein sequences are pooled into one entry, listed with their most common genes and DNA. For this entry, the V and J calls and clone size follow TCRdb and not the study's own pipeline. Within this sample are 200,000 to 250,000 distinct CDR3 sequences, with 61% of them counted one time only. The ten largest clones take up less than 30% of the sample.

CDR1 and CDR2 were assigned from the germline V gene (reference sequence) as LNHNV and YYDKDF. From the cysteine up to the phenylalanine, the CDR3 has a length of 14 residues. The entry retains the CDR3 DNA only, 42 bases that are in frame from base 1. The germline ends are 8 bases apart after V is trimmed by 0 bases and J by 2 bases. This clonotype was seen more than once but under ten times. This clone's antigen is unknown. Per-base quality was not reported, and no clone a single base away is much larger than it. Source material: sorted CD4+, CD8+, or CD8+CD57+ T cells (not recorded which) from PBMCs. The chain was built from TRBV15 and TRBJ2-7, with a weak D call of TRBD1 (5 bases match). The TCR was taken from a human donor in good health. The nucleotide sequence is TGTGCCACCAGCAGAGATCAGGGCCCCTACGAGCAGTACTTC. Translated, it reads CATSRDQGPYEQYF.